The next 17 T cell receptor beta chains were all read from a single sample in a study of blood T cell repertoires in COVID-19. Using immunoSEQ multiplex PCR, the repertoire was profiled, and TCRdb retains in-frame clones only, with some absent. The repertoire includes fewer than 250,000 clones, about 80% of them detected once, and about 6.3% sits in the top ten. Specimen: peripheral blood. The receptors here all came from a man aged 55 to 70 with acute or convalescent COVID-19.

In this sample, this clone turned up a few times. The rearrangement links TRBV12-3 or TRBV12-4 to TRBJ1-6; unclear D gene. This CDR3 is built from 12 residues. Trimming took 3 bases from V and 11 from J, leaving 8 bases between them. The CDR3 bases are TGTGCCAGCAGTTTGTCCCTCCCACCCCTCCACTTT. It codes for CASSLSLPPLHF.

The CDR3 DNA is TGTGCCAGCAGCTTAGGGACAGCAGATACGCAGTATTTT. Its protein is CASSLGTADTQYF. The rearrangement uses TRBV11-2 and TRBJ2-3; the D gene is possibly TRBD1 (6 bases). The germline V gene has CDR1 SGHAT and CDR2 FQNNGV. V dropped 1 base and J dropped 4 bases, with 6 bases sitting between them. This CDR3 comprises 13 residues.

This clone occurred a few times. CDR3 residues: CASSLGLLTGGAYTPKNIQYF. Written as DNA, the CDR3 is TGCGCCAGCAGCCTAGGCCTATTGACAGGGGGCGCATACACCCCCAAAAACATTCAGTACTTC. The V call is TRBV4-1, the J call TRBJ2-4; 10 nucleotides match TRBD1. The CDR3 runs 21 residues. With 4 bases clipped from V and 2 bases from J, the junction kept 20 bases outside the gene matches. Per germline, CDR1 MGHRA and CDR2 YSYEKL.

As to this clone: Compared with germline, one end of the junction differs, possibly owing to a read error. The chain couples TRBV5-6 to TRBJ2-4; possibly TRBD2 for D (6 bases). Germline V gives CDR1 SGHDT, CDR2 YYEEEE. This CDR3 has 13 residues. The CDR3 nucleotides are TGTGCCAGCAGCTTGACCCCGCGGGACCCTGGTCACTTC. It encodes CASSLTPRDPGHF.

The J gene is TRBJ1-2, the V gene TRBV28, with 10 bases that match TRBD1. CDR1 is MDHEN and CDR2 is SYDVKM in the germline V gene. The CDR3 contains 19 residues. The V gene end was trimmed by 1 base and the J gene end by 4 bases; junction bases not matched to a gene: 15. CDR3 amino acids: CASSLLPGQGLIGGYGYTF. As DNA, the CDR3 is TGTGCCAGCAGTTTATTGCCGGGACAGGGGCTTATCGGTGGCTATGGCTACACCTTC.

This chain joins TRBV6-1 and TRBJ1-1, with a weak D call TRBD1 (5 bases). V gave up 2 bases and J gave up 1 base, with 8 bases separating them. CDR3 length: 14 amino acids. Germline CDR1 is MNHNS and CDR2 is SASEGT. CDR3 DNA: TGTGCCAGCAGTGAAAATAGGGGGAACACTGAAGCTTTCTTT. This sequence encodes CASSENRGNTEAFF.

The chain uses TRBV4-2 and TRBJ1-1, with D unclear. Trimming cost V 0 bases and J 4 bases, with 15 bases left between them. From germline, CDR1 is LGHNA and CDR2 YNFKEQ. This CDR3 spans 16 amino acids. CDR3 amino acids: CASSQDSHKYSTEAFF. As DNA, the CDR3 is TGTGCCAGCAGCCAAGATAGCCACAAGTACTCCACTGAAGCTTTCTTT.

This sequence joins TRBV24-1 and TRBJ2-2; 8 bases match TRBD1. Germline-derived CDR1 and CDR2 are KGHDR and SFDVKD. The trim removed 4 bases at V and 5 bases at J, leaving 8 bases unmatched. The CDR3 contains 16 residues. This chain's CDR3 is CATSEPRGLGTGELFF. The CDR3 nucleotides are TGTGCCACCAGTGAGCCCAGGGGGCTGGGTACCGGGGAGCTGTTTTTT.

The chain has TRBV7-9 and TRBJ2-2, with D perhaps matching TRBD2 (6 bases). V was pared by 2 bases and J by 6 bases, with 13 bases between. Per germline, CDR1 SEHNR and CDR2 FQNEAQ (reference sequence). The CDR3 spans 15 residues. CDR3 coding DNA: TGTGCCAGCAGCTTACTTGGAGGGTTAGCCGGGGAGCTGTTTTTT. It translates to CASSLLGGLAGELFF.

This rearrangement joins TRBV5-4 to TRBJ2-7, with 9 nucleotides matching TRBD2. The CDR3 is 18 residues long. The V gene end was trimmed by 6 bases and the J gene end by 4 bases; junction bases not matched to a gene: 20. The germline V gene has CDR1 SGHNT and CDR2 YYREEE (reference sequence). The CDR3: CASTGRGKGAGGPYEQYF. For the CDR3, the DNA is TGTGCCAGCACTGGCAGGGGGAAAGGGGCGGGAGGGCCTTACGAGCAGTACTTC.

This sequence joins TRBV24-1 and TRBJ1-4, with D perhaps matching TRBD1 (6 bases). CDR3 length: 18 residues. The germline V and J ends were trimmed by 3 bases and 6 bases, with 22 bases remaining between them. CDR1 KGHDR and CDR2 SFDVKD come from the germline V gene. In DNA form, the CDR3 reads TGTGCCACCAGTGATCCGAGTGGCGGGGGCCCGGGGTATGAAAAACTGTTTTTT. Protein sequence: CATSDPSGGGPGYEKLFF.

The rearrangement uses TRBV7-3 and TRBJ2-7; D possibly corresponds to TRBD1 (8 bases). The CDR3 consists of 17 residues. V dropped 0 bases and J dropped 1 base, with 16 bases sitting between them. Germline loops: CDR1 SGHTA, CDR2 FQGTGA. CDR3 DNA: TGTGCCAGCAGCTTAACGGGAGGGACAGGCTTTTCCTACGAGCAGTACTTC. It codes for CASSLTGGTGFSYEQYF.

The CDR3 coding sequence is TGTGCCAGCGGCCCGGACAGAATGAACACTGAAGCTTTCTTT. Translated, it gives CASGPDRMNTEAFF. The chain combines TRBV6-2 or TRBV6-3 with TRBJ1-1, with D possibly matching TRBD1 (6 bases). V was trimmed by 8 bases and J by 0 bases, leaving 13 bases between them. CDR3 length: 14 residues. Germline assignment: CDR1 MNHEY and CDR2 SVGEGT.

The sample holds a few counts of this clone. The rearrangement joins TRBV7-9 to TRBJ1-1; TRBD1 matches at 7 bases. V lost 6 bases to trimming and J lost 4 bases; unmatched junction nucleotides: 14. CDR1 and CDR2 from the germline V gene are SEHNR and FQNEAQ (reference sequence). The CDR3 is made up of 16 amino acids. CDR3 sequence: CASSQPPRGFVTEAFF. CDR3 DNA sequence: TGTGCCAGCAGTCAGCCACCCAGGGGGTTCGTCACTGAAGCTTTCTTT.

This chain joins TRBV4-2 and TRBJ1-5; TRBD1 is a possible D gene (6 bases). Germline lookup yields CDR1 LGHNA and CDR2 YNFKEQ. V lost 0 bases and J 4 bases, leaving 19 bases between the germline ends. The CDR3 runs to 18 residues. The CDR3 is CASSQDTGGGRANQPQHF. The CDR3 nucleotides are TGTGCCAGCAGCCAAGATACGGGAGGGGGAAGGGCTAATCAGCCCCAGCATTTT.

This rearrangement joins TRBV2 to TRBJ1-6; possibly TRBD1 for D (6 bases). V shed 4 bases and J shed 6 bases, with 10 bases lying between them. CDR1 and CDR2 from the germline V gene are SNHLY and FYNNEI. CDR3 length: 14 residues. The CDR3 DNA is TGTGCCAGCAGTGTGTGGGGGCCTAATTCACCCCTCCACTTT. Protein sequence: CASSVWGPNSPLHF.

In DNA form, the CDR3 reads TGCGCCAGCAGCTATCGCAGGGGATCCTATAATTCACCCCTCCACTTT. It is translated as CASSYRRGSYNSPLHF. This sequence joins TRBV5-1 and TRBJ1-6, with TRBD1 as a possible D gene (6 bases). Trimming removed 3 bases from V and 1 base from J, with 11 bases in between. Germline assignment: CDR1 SGHRS and CDR2 YFSETQ. CDR3 length: 16 residues.